The entry below gives a single T cell receptor beta chain sequence along with its context. Its antigen remains unidentified. CDR1 and CDR2 (germline): SGHAT, FQNNGV. This CDR3 is built from 16 residues. Unmatched junction bases numbered 5, after V lost 0 bases and J lost 5 bases. Unique molecular identifiers were linked by the library to individual cDNA molecules. MiXCR was run by TCRdb on the RACE reads, yielding one entry per CDR3 protein. The sample includes under 450,000 distinct CDR3 sequences, approximately 5.1% of them seen just once. The data originate from a study of human T cells and chemical hapten exposure. Findings and limits, study-wide: All donors were alopecia patients, so their immunity may differ from that of healthy people. Counts of TCRs expanded at PT1 correlated positively with patch test score.

Time point in this sample: patch test 1, 2 weeks after DPC sensitization. The treatment is: therapeutic diphenylcyclopropenone sensitization with weekly scalp DPC. Unfractionated whole blood served as the source for total RNA extraction. This receptor was obtained from a woman aged 50 to 65 with alopecia areata. Some clones in this sample may be carry-over from other donors' samples. The gene calls are TRBV11-2 and TRBJ2-1, with TRBD2 matching 9 bases. This sample comprised whole blood, obtained in connection with sensitization to the hapten diphenylcyclopropenone (DPC). CDR3 amino acids: CASSLEYSGGDNEQFF. The CDR3 DNA sequence: TGTGCCAGCAGCTTAGAATATAGCGGGGGCGACAATGAGCAGTTCTTC.